These 2 T cell receptor beta chains originate from one sample sequenced in a study of Graves' ophthalmopathy and Graves' hyperthyroidism. Researchers took RNA transcripts and amplified TCR beta CDR3 regions from them. RT-PCR in the first round used HTBI primers; a second-round multiplex PCR followed. TCRdb processed the multiplex PCR reads anew with MiXCR; each CDR3 protein has one entry. The sample carries roughly 400,000 distinct CDR3 sequences, 15% recorded once. Sequenced input: peripheral blood. These TCRs come from a woman between 18 and 30 years old with stable Graves' hyperthyroidism.

This clonotype was detected ten times or more. This chain joins TRBV29-1 and TRBJ1-2; D gene ambiguous. The CDR3 contains 13 residues. CDR1 SQVTM and CDR2 ANQGSEA come from the germline V gene. V lost 7 bases and J 4 bases, leaving 16 bases between the germline ends. CDR3 DNA: TGCAGCGCCCCTCTTGTAGGACTCTATGGCTACACCTTC. It yields the protein CSAPLVGLYGYTF. Full variable domain (rest looked up from reference TRBV29-1 and TRBJ1-2): SAVISQKPSRDICQRGTSLTIQCQVDSQVTMMFWYRQQPGQSLTLIATANQGSEATYESGFVIDKFPISRPNLTFSTLTVSNMSPEDSSIYLCSAPLVGLYGYTFGSGTRLTVV.

J is TRBJ1-5 and V is TRBV6-1; 9 bases map to TRBD1. The CDR3 contains 15 residues. CDR1 MNHNS and CDR2 SASEGT come from the germline V gene. J gave up 8 bases and V 1 base, and 6 bases lay outside the gene matches. In DNA form, the CDR3 reads TGTGCCAGCAGTGAAGGGACAGGGGCATGGAAGCCCCAGCATTTT. This codes for CASSEGTGAWKPQHF.